This paragraph reports one T cell receptor beta chain. Other DNA sequences in this specimen translate into the identical CDR3. The CDR3 extends over 13 amino acids. CDR1 and CDR2 (germline): SGHRS, YFSETQ. Trimming left V 4 bases short and J 0 bases short, with 7 bases between. The entry originates in a study of T cell clones after liver transplantation. TCRdb's table, derived via immunoSEQ multiplex PCR, lists solely in-frame clones and lacks some. This sample has roughly 100,000 clones; approximately 79% occur once, and the top ten carry roughly 3.1%. This specimen was CD4+ T cells from blood, taken 45 to 50 months after liver transplant. The chain couples TRBV5-1 to TRBJ1-1; D not certain. The clonotype was recovered from a human patient who received a liver transplant. The T cells may come from the graft donor. CDR3 residues: CASSLTVNTEAFF. The DNA of the CDR3 is TGCGCCAGCAGCCTAACAGTGAACACTGAAGCTTTCTTT.